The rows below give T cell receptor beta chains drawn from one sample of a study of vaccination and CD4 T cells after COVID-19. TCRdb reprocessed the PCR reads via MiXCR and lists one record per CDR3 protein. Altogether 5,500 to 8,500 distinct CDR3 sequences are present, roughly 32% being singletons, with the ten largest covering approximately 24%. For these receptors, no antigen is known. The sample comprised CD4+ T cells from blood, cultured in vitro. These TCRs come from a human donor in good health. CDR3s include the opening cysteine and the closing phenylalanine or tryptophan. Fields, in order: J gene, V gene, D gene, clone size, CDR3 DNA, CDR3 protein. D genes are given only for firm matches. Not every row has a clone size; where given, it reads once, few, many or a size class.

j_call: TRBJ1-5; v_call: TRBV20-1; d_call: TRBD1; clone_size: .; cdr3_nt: TGCAGTGCTAGTGAATGGACAGGGGGAGACAATCAGCCCCAGCATTTT; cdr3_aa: CSASEWTGGDNQPQHF
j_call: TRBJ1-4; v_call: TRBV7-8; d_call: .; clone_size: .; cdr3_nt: TGTGCCAGCAGCTTAGGAGGGGCGTATGAAAAACTGTTTTTT; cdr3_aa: CASSLGGAYEKLFF
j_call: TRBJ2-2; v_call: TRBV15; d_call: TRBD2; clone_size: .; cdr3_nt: TGTGCCACCAGCAGAGAGGGCCTAGCGGGGGGTAACACCGGGGAGCTGTTTTTT; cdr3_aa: CATSREGLAGGNTGELFF
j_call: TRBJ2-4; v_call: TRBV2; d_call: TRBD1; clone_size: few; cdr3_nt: TGTGCCAGCAGCGAAGGGACAGGAAACATTCAGTACTTC; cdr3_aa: CASSEGTGNIQYF
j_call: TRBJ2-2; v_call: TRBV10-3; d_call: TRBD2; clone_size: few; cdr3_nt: TGTGCCGTCCAAGGCCAGCGGGGGACGACCGGGGAGCTGTTTTTT; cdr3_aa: CAVQGQRGTTGELFF
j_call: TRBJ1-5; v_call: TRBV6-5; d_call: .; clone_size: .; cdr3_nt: TGTGCCAGCAGTTCAGGGGACGGCAATCAGCCCCAGCATTTT; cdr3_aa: CASSSGDGNQPQHF
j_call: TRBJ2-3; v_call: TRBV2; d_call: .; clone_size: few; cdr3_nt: TGTGCCAGCAGTGCCGGGACACGGGTTTGGGGGCGCACAGATACGCAGTATTTT; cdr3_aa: CASSAGTRVWGRTDTQYF
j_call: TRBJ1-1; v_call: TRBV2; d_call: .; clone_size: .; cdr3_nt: TGTGCCAGCAGTGATTCCCCAGGGGCGACTGAAGCTTTCTTT; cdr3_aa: CASSDSPGATEAFF
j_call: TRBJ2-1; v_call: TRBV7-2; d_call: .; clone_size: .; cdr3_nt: TGTGCCAGCAGTCCGATAGGCCGGGAAGGGAATGAGCAGTTCTTC; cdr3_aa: CASSPIGREGNEQFF
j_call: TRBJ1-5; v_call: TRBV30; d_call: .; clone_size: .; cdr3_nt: TGTGCCTGGAGTTTTGGCTTACAAAGTAGCGGAGATCAGCCCCAGCATTTT; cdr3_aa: CAWSFGLQSSGDQPQHF
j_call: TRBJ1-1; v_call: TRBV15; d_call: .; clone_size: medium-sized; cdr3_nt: TGTGCCACCACACCTCCGGGACACCGAGATACTGAAGCTTTCTTT; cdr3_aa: CATTPPGHRDTEAFF
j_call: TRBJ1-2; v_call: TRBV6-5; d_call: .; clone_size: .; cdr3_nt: TGTGCCAGCAGTTGGGATGGTTACGGCTACACCTTC; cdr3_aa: CASSWDGYGYTF
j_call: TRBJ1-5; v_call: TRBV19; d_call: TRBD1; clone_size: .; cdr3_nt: TGTGCCAGTAGTATAGACGGACAGGGGATGGGGGTACAGCCCCAGCATTTT; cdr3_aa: CASSIDGQGMGVQPQHF
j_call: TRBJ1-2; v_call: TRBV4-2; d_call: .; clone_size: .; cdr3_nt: TGTGCCAGCAGCCATGGACTCGTGGATGACTATGGCTACACCTTC; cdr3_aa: CASSHGLVDDYGYTF
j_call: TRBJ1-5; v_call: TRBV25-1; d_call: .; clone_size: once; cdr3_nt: TGTGCCAGCAGTCAATCAGGGAATCAGCCCCAGCATTTT; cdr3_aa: CASSQSGNQPQHF
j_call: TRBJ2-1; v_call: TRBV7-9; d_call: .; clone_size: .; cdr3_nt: TGTGCCAGCAGCGAATCGGCGTCCGGGGTCTACAATGAGCAGTTCTTC; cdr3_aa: CASSESASGVYNEQFF
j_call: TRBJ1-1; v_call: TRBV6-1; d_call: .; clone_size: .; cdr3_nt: TGTGCCAGCGGACGGTCGGCGGCGAACACTGAAGCTTTCTTT; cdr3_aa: CASGRSAANTEAFF
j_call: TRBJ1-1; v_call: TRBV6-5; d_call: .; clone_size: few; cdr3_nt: TGTGCCAGCAGTTACGACGTGGGGGCCGGGGGCGCTGAAGCTTTCTTT; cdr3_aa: CASSYDVGAGGAEAFF
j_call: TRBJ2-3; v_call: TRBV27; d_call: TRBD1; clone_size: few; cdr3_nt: TGTGCCAGCAGAACAGGGGTTGGAGGCACAGATACGCAGTATTTT; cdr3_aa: CASRTGVGGTDTQYF
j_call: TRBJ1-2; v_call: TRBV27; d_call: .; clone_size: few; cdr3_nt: TGTGCCAGCGGACCTTTCGGACATGATGATTATGGCTACACCTTC; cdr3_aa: CASGPFGHDDYGYTF
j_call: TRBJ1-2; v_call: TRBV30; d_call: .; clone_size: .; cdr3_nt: TGTGCCTGGAACCGATTAAACCTGTATGGCTACACCTTC; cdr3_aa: CAWNRLNLYGYTF
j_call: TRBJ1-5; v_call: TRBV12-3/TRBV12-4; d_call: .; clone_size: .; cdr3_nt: TGTGCCAGCAGATTGACAGGCAACAATCAGCCCCAGCATTTT; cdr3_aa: CASRLTGNNQPQHF
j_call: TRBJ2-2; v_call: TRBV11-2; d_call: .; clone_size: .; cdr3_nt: TGTGCCAGCAGCCGAATCTTGGCAGGGAACACCGGGGAGCTGTTTTTT; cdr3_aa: CASSRILAGNTGELFF
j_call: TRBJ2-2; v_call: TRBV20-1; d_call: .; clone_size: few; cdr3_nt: TGCAGTGCTAGCCCCAGGACAGCGACCGGGGAGCTGTTTTTT; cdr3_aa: CSASPRTATGELFF
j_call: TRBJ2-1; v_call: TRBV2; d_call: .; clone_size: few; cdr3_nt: TGTGCCAGCGGTACGGCTTTAGCGTATAACTACAATGAGCAGTTCTTC; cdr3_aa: CASGTALAYNYNEQFF
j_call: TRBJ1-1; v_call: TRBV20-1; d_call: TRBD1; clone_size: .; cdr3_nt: TGCAGTGCTAGGACAGGGGACACTGAAGCTTTCTTT; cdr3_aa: CSARTGDTEAFF
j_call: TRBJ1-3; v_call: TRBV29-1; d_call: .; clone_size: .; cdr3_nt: TGCAGCGTGCGACGGCTCGTGACAAACACCATATATTTT; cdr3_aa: CSVRRLVTNTIYF
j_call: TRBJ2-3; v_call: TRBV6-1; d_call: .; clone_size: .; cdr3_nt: TGTGCCAGCGGGGGAGGGGGGGGAATGGGATATACGCAGTATTTT; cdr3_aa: CASGGGGGMGYTQYF
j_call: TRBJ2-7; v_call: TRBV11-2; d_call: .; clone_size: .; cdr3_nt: TGTGCCAGCAGCTCCAACACAGGGAATGGCGAGCAGTACTTC; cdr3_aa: CASSSNTGNGEQYF
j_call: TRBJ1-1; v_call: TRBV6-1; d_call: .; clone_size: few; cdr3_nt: TGTGCCAGCAGTCTTCGGGACGCGTCTGAAGCTTTCTTT; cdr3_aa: CASSLRDASEAFF
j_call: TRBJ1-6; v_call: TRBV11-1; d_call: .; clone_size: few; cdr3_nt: TGTGCCAGCAGCTGGGAGGACCCGAGAAATAATTCACCCCTCCACTTT; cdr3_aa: CASSWEDPRNNSPLHF
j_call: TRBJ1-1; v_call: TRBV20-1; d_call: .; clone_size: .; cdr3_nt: TGCAGGGGAGGGGGGGTGCGAAACACTGAAGCTTTCTTT; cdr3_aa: CRGGGVRNTEAFF
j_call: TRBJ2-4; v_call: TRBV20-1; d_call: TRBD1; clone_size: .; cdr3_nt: TGCAGTGCTAAAGATGACAGGGGCGCTTTTCAGTACTTC; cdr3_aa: CSAKDDRGAFQYF
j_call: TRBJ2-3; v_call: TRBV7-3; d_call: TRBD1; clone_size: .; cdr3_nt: TGTGCCAGCAGCCTACTTACACAGGGGGCGGAAGACACAGATACGCAGTATTTT; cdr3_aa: CASSLLTQGAEDTDTQYF
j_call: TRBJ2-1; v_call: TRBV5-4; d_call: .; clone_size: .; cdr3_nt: TGTGCCAGCAGCGAGGCCTCCTACAATGAGCAGTTCTTC; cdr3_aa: CASSEASYNEQFF
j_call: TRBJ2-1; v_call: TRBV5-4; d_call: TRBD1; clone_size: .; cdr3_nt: TGTGCCAGCAGCTTGGACAGGGGCTCCTACAATGAGCAGTTCTTC; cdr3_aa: CASSLDRGSYNEQFF
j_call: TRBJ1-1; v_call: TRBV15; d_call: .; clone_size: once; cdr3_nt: TGTGCCACCAGCAGACAGCGGTTGGGGTGGGACACTGAAGCTTTCTTT; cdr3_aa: CATSRQRLGWDTEAFF
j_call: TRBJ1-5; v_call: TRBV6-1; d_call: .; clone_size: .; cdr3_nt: TGTGCCAGCAGTACGGGGCGTGACAATCAGCCCCAGCATTTT; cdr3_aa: CASSTGRDNQPQHF
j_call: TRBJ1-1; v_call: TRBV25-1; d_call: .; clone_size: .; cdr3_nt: TGTGCCAGCTTGGGTGGTGAAGCTTTCTTT; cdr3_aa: CASLGGEAFF
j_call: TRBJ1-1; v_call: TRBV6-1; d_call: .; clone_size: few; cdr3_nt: TGTGCCAGCACCGTGACAGAGAACACTGAAGCTTTCTTT; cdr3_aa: CASTVTENTEAFF
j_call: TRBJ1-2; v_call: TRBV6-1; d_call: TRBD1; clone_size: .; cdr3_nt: TGTGCCAGCAGTCCTCGGGACAGGGGGCCTGGCTACACCTTC; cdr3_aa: CASSPRDRGPGYTF
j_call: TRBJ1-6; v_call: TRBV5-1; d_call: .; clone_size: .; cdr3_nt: TGCGCCAGCAGCTTGGCCGGTTTGGGGGACCCCTATAATTCACCCCTCCACTTT; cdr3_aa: CASSLAGLGDPYNSPLHF
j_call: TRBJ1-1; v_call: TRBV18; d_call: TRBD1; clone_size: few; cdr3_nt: TGTGCCAGCTCACCTAACCGGGACAGCATTGAAGCTTTCTTT; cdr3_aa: CASSPNRDSIEAFF
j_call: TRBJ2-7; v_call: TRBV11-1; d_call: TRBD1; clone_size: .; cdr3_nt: TGTGCCAGCAGCTCGGCCGGACAGGGGATCTACGAGCAGTACTTC; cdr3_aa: CASSSAGQGIYEQYF
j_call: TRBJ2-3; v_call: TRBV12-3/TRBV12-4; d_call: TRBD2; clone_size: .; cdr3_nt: TGTGCCAGCAGAGTTAGCGGGGGAACGACAGATACGCAGTATTTT; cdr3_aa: CASRVSGGTTDTQYF
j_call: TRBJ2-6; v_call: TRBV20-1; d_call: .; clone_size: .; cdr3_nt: TGCAGTGCCAGAACCCCGACGGGTTTCTCTGGGGCCAACGTCCTGACTTTC; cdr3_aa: CSARTPTGFSGANVLTF
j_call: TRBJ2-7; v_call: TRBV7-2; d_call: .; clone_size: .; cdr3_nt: TGTGCCAGCAGCTTGCCATTGGGCTCCTACGAGCAGTACTTC; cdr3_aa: CASSLPLGSYEQYF
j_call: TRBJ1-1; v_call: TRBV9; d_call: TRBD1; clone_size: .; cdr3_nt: TGTGCCAGCAGCGTAGACCGGGACAGGTCGAACACTGAAGCTTTCTTT; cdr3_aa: CASSVDRDRSNTEAFF
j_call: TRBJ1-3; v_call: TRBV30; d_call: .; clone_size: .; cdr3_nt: TGTGCCTGGGACCTCTCTGGAAACACCATATATTTT; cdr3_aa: CAWDLSGNTIYF